This record covers a single T cell receptor beta chain. The antigen is undetermined. This sample was taken from a study of cytomegalovirus exposure and HLA in healthy donors. General observations from the study: Later on, an analysis tied some 17,000 TCR beta sequences to HLA alleles at 0.05 false discovery rate. Most TCRs appeared rarely, but some public TCRs recurred in many donors. Reports indicated that the classifier achieved high specificity and sensitivity in diagnosing cytomegalovirus status.

Vbeta (60) and Jbeta (13) primers were used in the PCR. The assay was immunoSEQ multiplex PCR, and TCRdb's table has in-frame clones only and misses some. The table includes 150,000 to 200,000 clones, 68% detected once. The specimen was PBMCs. The origin of this receptor is a woman aged 40 to 55 in good health and CMV-seropositive.

CDR3 sequence: CASSSRQGYEAFF. The CDR3 coding sequence is TGTGCCAGCAGCTCCCGACAAGGCTATGAAGCTTTCTTT. V gene TRBV11-2 combines with J gene TRBJ1-1; D unresolved. Germline-derived CDR1 and CDR2 are SGHAT and FQNNGV. The CDR3 is 13 amino acids. The V end lost 4 bases, the J end lost 7 bases, and 13 bases lay between the germline ends.